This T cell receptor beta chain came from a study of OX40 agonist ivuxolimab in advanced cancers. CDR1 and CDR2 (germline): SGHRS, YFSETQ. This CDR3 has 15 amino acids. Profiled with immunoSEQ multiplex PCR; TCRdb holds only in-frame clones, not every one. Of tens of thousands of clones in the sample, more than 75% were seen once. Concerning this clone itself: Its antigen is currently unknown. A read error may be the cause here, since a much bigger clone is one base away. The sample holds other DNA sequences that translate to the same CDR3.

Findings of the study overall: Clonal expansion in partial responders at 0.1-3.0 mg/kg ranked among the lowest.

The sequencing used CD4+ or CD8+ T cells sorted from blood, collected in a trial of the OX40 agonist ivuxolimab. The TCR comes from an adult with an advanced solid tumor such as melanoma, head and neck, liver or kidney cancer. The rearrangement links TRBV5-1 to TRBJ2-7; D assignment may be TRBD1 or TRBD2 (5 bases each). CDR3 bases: TGCGCCAGCAGCTTGGCCCCGGGACGATCCTCCGAGCAATACTTC. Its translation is CASSLAPGRSSEQYF.